This is a list of T cell receptor beta chains from one sample in a study of blood T cell repertoires in COVID-19. Some clones are missing from TCRdb's copy, which holds only in-frame ones; the method was immunoSEQ multiplex PCR. The sample lists around 370,000 clones, around nine tenths seen once, with approximately 3.5% in the top ten. Material for sequencing was peripheral blood. These TCRs come from a young woman who had recovered from COVID-19. CDR3s leave out the opening cysteine and the closing phenylalanine or tryptophan. A D gene is named only where the DNA matches it firmly.

V: TRBV11-2; D: .; J: TRBJ1-3; CDR3: ASSLPGYTYSGNTIY
V: TRBV19; D: .; J: TRBJ1-4; CDR3: ASSPRDEKLF
V: TRBV9; D: TRBD2; J: TRBJ2-2; CDR3: ASSPGLAGVGTGELF
V: TRBV2; D: .; J: TRBJ2-2; CDR3: ASRSYGMGNTGELF
V: TRBV11-3; D: .; J: TRBJ2-1; CDR3: ASHARGPTGGEQF
V: TRBV25-1; D: .; J: TRBJ1-5; CDR3: ASSEPGDSNQPQH
V: TRBV9; D: TRBD1; J: TRBJ1-1; CDR3: ASSPRQGRDTEAF
V: TRBV27; D: TRBD2; J: TRBJ2-2; CDR3: ASASSKGGPEYTGELF
V: TRBV3-1/TRBV3-2; D: TRBD2; J: TRBJ2-5; CDR3: ASSPDASGRQTQY
V: TRBV27; D: TRBD1; J: TRBJ1-2; CDR3: ASSARQGINGYT
V: TRBV14; D: .; J: TRBJ2-5; CDR3: ASSQDIETQY
V: TRBV7-8; D: .; J: TRBJ2-2; CDR3: ASSLVFGPGTGELF
V: TRBV14; D: TRBD1; J: TRBJ1-4; CDR3: ASSQFTGGLNEKLF
V: TRBV5-1; D: TRBD1; J: TRBJ1-1; CDR3: ASSVGDSQAF
V: TRBV19; D: .; J: TRBJ2-1; CDR3: ASSMSGLDMSYNEQF
V: TRBV29-1; D: TRBD1; J: TRBJ1-2; CDR3: SALTGANYGYT
V: TRBV27; D: .; J: TRBJ1-6; CDR3: ASSQTGYNSPLH
V: TRBV28; D: TRBD1; J: TRBJ1-2; CDR3: ASSLRQGAGGYT
V: TRBV11-3; D: TRBD2; J: TRBJ2-2; CDR3: ASTEGGYTGELF
V: TRBV19; D: TRBD2; J: TRBJ2-2; CDR3: ASCGIGLAGGVTGELF
V: TRBV3-1/TRBV3-2; D: .; J: TRBJ1-5; CDR3: ASSHALGGHQPQH
V: TRBV4-1; D: .; J: TRBJ2-2; CDR3: ASISGAGELF
V: TRBV6-6; D: .; J: TRBJ2-1; CDR3: ASSYNRDEQF
V: TRBV11-3; D: .; J: TRBJ1-2; CDR3: ASSLEAAPPYYGYT
V: TRBV25-1; D: TRBD1; J: TRBJ1-1; CDR3: ASSEIEITGDTEAF
V: TRBV11-2; D: .; J: TRBJ2-1; CDR3: ASSLRGGLYSYNEQF
V: TRBV24-1; D: .; J: TRBJ2-5; CDR3: ATSDPRRGVETQY
V: TRBV11-3; D: TRBD1; J: TRBJ2-5; CDR3: ASSRQGGETQY
V: TRBV7-2; D: .; J: TRBJ2-1; CDR3: ASSHYPRGNNEQF
V: TRBV24-1; D: TRBD1; J: TRBJ1-2; CDR3: ATRRGTDYGYT
V: TRBV7-9; D: TRBD1; J: TRBJ2-3; CDR3: ASSRGQGAGDTQY
V: TRBV20-1; D: .; J: TRBJ1-1; CDR3: SASPLPTEAF
V: TRBV29-1; D: .; J: TRBJ2-2; CDR3: SVPGNTGELF
V: TRBV27; D: .; J: TRBJ1-1; CDR3: ASSWGGGENTEAF
V: TRBV10-2; D: TRBD1; J: TRBJ1-4; CDR3: ASRRGTGGDSNEKLF
V: TRBV5-1; D: .; J: TRBJ2-5; CDR3: ASSFYSGGDGTQY
V: TRBV7-9; D: TRBD1; J: TRBJ1-1; CDR3: ASSLARTGLGTEAF
V: TRBV6-2/TRBV6-3; D: TRBD1; J: TRBJ1-2; CDR3: ASSYHGTGYGYT
V: TRBV19; D: TRBD1; J: TRBJ1-1; CDR3: VRTGGSTEAF
V: TRBV18; D: .; J: TRBJ1-5; CDR3: ASSPRGSNQPQH
V: TRBV18; D: .; J: TRBJ1-5; CDR3: ASSPTNPQANQPQH
V: TRBV19; D: .; J: TRBJ1-2; CDR3: ASNVDQGIPGGYT
V: TRBV25-1; D: .; J: TRBJ1-2; CDR3: ASIGGAYGYT
V: TRBV27; D: TRBD1; J: TRBJ1-1; CDR3: ASSLYNRGPNTEAF
V: TRBV28; D: .; J: TRBJ1-4; CDR3: ASSIQGSGNEKLF
V: TRBV6-2/TRBV6-3; D: .; J: TRBJ2-4; CDR3: ASSPTQSVIQY
V: TRBV18; D: .; J: TRBJ2-2; CDR3: ASSPPTEQTNTGELF
V: TRBV4-3; D: .; J: TRBJ1-3; CDR3: ASSQNFLGRAGNTIY
V: TRBV30; D: TRBD1; J: TRBJ1-3; CDR3: AWGSGTGLIRNTIY
V: TRBV29-1; D: .; J: TRBJ1-2; CDR3: SVVIGESHYGYT
V: TRBV20-1; D: .; J: TRBJ1-2; CDR3: SASDSRSYT